This T cell receptor beta chain is drawn from a study of cytomegalovirus exposure and HLA in healthy donors (dated by TCRdb to about 2017). In terms of the full investigation: In an earlier analysis of roughly 500 of the donors, 250 to 350 Gb of sequence data and 120 million or so unique TCR beta sequences from 150 million to 200 million T cells were reported. About 330 gigabases of sequencing data and around 80 million unique TCR sequences made up an early release that covered roughly 670 HLA-typed donors. Of the 398 genotyped donors, around 81% fell in the genetic ancestry cluster associated with self-reported Caucasian donors. The study was designed to test whether signatures of past pathogen exposure could be identified by cataloging public T cell receptors. The study profiled the T cell repertoires of 550 to 700 subjects by immunosequencing and related them to cytomegalovirus serostatus. Along with the approximately 650-subject first cohort, a separate validation cohort of over 90 different subjects was used. High-throughput TCR immunosequencing, statistical association of individual TCRs with disease status, and machine learning were combined to predict cytomegalovirus infection status. A later analysis re-examined previously published TCR beta repertoires from roughly 650 donors and added high-resolution HLA genotyping to investigate patterns of TCR occurrence. Rather than drawing on any new phenotypic data, the later analysis identified candidate immune exposures from TCR beta sequences and the way those sequences occurred across donors. An earlier analysis of approximately 580 of the donors used high-throughput TCR beta sequencing to judge whether each TCR beta V gene segment behaved as functional or pseudogenic. Alongside the repertoire data, information on donor age, sex, ethnicity and CMV serostatus was compiled. A later genetic analysis took genome-wide SNP genotypes for about 55% of the 666 donors and used that subset as a discovery cohort. Every discovery cohort repertoire had been produced on one sequencing platform. Class I and class II HLA loci were covered by the typing at four-digit resolution. The number of donors typed differed by locus, with 629-630 for A, B, C, DRB1 and DQB1, roughly 520 for DQA1, approximately 580 for DPA1, and under 490 for DPB1. Because of strong linkage in the cohort, five DR-DQ haplotypes were treated as single units for association and clustering. Among some 400 genotyped donors of the cohort, an average of approximately 240,000 unique TCR beta nucleotide sequences were sequenced per donor, around a sixth of them non-productive.

Overall results and qualifications from the work: Linkage disequilibrium might explain the correlated functional status among segregating V segments, but an unknown experimental factor could not be ruled out. In a later analysis, TCR association rates were found to vary across HLA loci, with the most associated TCRs seen for DRB1 alleles and the fewest for HLA-C alleles. The cohort was sequenced for TCR beta chains only, and without alpha or paired-chain data the features that could be detected were limited. Cytomegalovirus status was reported to be diagnosed by the classifier with high specificity and sensitivity in both the original and validation cohorts. Broadly in line with IMGT annotations, most TCR beta V segments showed up in productive rearrangements about 87% or about 30% of the time in an earlier analysis of 450 to 600 of the donors. In a later analysis, most CMV-associated TCR beta chains were found to appear HLA-restricted, with HLA associations seemingly driven largely by CMV exposure. In a later genetic analysis, fewer N-insertions in productive TCRs were reported among donors in an Asian-associated ancestry cluster than the 666-donor mean. A group of highly shared sequence variants was considered likely to be a technical artifact of the sequencing pipeline. Most TCR sequences were seen in very few donors, while some public TCRs were found in many individuals. In a later analysis, HLA-associated TCR beta chains showed more clonal expansion and lower generation probabilities than non-associated chains that were equally common. An association between a missense DCLRE1C variant and V-gene and J-gene trimming of TCR beta chains was found in a later genetic analysis and replicated in an independent cohort. In a later analysis, some 18,000 TCR beta sequences were associated with specific HLA alleles at a false discovery rate of 0.05. When HLA alleles, especially DR and DQ, strongly co-occurred, TCR associations were difficult to assign to individual alleles. Because HLA typing was missing for some donors at each locus, association tests included only the typed subset. A few of the identified cytomegalovirus-associated TCR beta chains were confirmed in vitro to be specific for cytomegalovirus antigens. The study listed 164 TCR beta chains as associated with cytomegalovirus. Roughly uniform sequencing depth across donors was assumed in presence/absence analyses, although this assumption may not hold. It was suggested by the authors that the approach could potentially be generalized to other disease states and immunological phenotypes. Seventeen rarely observed V segments, including chromosome 9 orphons, were excluded from the earlier analysis of some 590 of the donors because counts were too low. A further reported finding was that TCR beta sequences accurately predicted the HLA-A and HLA-B alleles for most subjects in the first cohort. In a later analysis, several top co-occurrence clusters were reported to appear linked to parvovirus B19, influenza, CMV and Epstein-Barr virus. Immune exposure information for the cohort was limited to CMV serostatus.

The cohort consisted of 600 or so healthy bone marrow donors. At the time of sampling, every cohort member was nominally healthy, though immune exposures that went unrecorded were likely present. The donor was CMV seronegative and was included in the group of 352 seronegative cohort members. Every donor gave a peripheral blood sample, and the peripheral blood mononuclear cells from that sample were used for TCR beta sequencing. Genomic DNA was extracted from the blood cell samples with the Qiagen DNeasy Blood Extraction Kit. Libraries were constructed by the immunoSEQ multiplex PCR assay. For the multiplex PCR, a mixture combining 60 forward primers for TCR Vbeta segments and 13 reverse primers for TCR Jbeta segments was used. The CDR3 region of rearranged TCR beta genes was amplified from genomic DNA with a multiplex PCR assay. Amplified TCR beta libraries were sequenced as 87-base-pair reads on the Illumina HiSeq System. The authors' pipeline ran thus. A later analysis tallied roughly 78 million unique TCR beta chains across the 660 or so repertoires, and approximately 12 million of those chains were shared by two or more donors. Raw reads were error-corrected and collapsed into unique sequences by a nearest-neighbor algorithm in which closely related sequences were merged to remove PCR and sequencing errors. CDR3 sequences were aligned to IMGT reference sequences to assign V, D and J gene segments. For a sequence to be retained, at least a six-nucleotide match to both a V gene segment and a J gene segment was required. Rearrangements were classified as productive when the CDR3 lacked stop codons and remained in frame with V and J, and all other rearrangements were classified as non-productive. CDR3 was defined by IMGT convention, running from the second conserved V-encoded cysteine to the conserved J-encoded phenylalanine. The earlier analysis of some 580 of the donors excluded any sequence lacking an unambiguous match to a single V gene segment. In an earlier analysis of some 590 of the donors, a V segment was called functional when productive rearrangements were above 56.7%, and segregating when the standard deviation between donors exceeded 5%. A statistical classification framework was built to diagnose cytomegalovirus status from the catalog of TCR beta chain sequences. In a later analysis, TCR nucleotide sequences were compared against IMGT/GENE-DB human TR gene sequences so that V and J genes could be assigned. Using the TCRdist pipeline, a later analysis assigned CDR3 sequences along with most-parsimonious VDJ recombination scenarios. In a later analysis, each TCR beta chain was defined by its CDR3 amino acid sequence together with its V-gene family, and reads without a unique V-gene family were excluded. As a way to deal with suspected cross-contamination and a sequencing artifact, a later analysis dropped 500 to 700 nucleotide sequences that were highly shared and had low generation probability. In a later analysis, a clonal expansion index for each public chain was calculated from normalized within-repertoire ranks of inferred template counts. In a later analysis, generation probabilities were computed using a VDJ recombination model fitted to out-of-frame rearrangements, and the results were checked against IGoR. A later analysis scored TCR-TCR, TCR-HLA and TCR-CMV co-occurrence with hypergeometric tests, applying a repertoire-size bias correction to TCR pairs. In a later analysis, false discovery rates were estimated by permuting HLA or CMV assignments 20 times. In a later analysis, co-occurring TCRs were grouped with DBSCAN, and TCRdist sequence similarity was added when clustering was performed within HLA-allele-positive subsets. For co-occurrence clustering, repertoires with fewer than 30,000 or more than 120,000 public chains were excluded, along with roughly 5 repertoires with anomalous nucleotide sharing. TCRdb re-hosts the immuneACCESS table, in-frame sequences only. Its copies lack some clones; in the studies checked, an unresolved V gene accounts for under half of them, and the cause for the rest is not known. Clone size and V and J calls were adopted from that table, with D and trimming inferred from the DNA. The sample has over 100,000 clones on record. Jointly, the top ten make up about 1.8% of the sample.

For this clone: Its antigen remains unidentified.

Sequenced sample: PBMCs. The clonotype was recovered from a man between 18 and 35 years old in good health and CMV-seronegative.

The DNA is TGTGCCAGTAGTAATGGGGGGACAGGCTACGAGCAGTACTTC. It is translated as CASSNGGTGYEQYF. Recombination joined TRBV19 with TRBJ2-7, and 8 junctional nucleotides match TRBD1. Germline trimming: 4 bases from V, 3 bases from J; junction bases outside gene matches: 5. The CDR3 covers 14 residues, taking in both the cysteine and the phenylalanine. Just CDR3 DNA is preserved here, 42 bases in frame from base 1. In the germline V gene (reference sequence), CDR1 corresponds to LNHDA and CDR2 to SQIVND.